The clone carrying this T cell receptor (beta chain) showed up many times. Researchers extracted total RNA from unfractionated whole blood. TCRdb reanalysed the 5' RACE reads using MiXCR and keeps one entry per CDR3 protein. In the table there are roughly 81,000 distinct CDR3 sequences, roughly 7.7% of which are singletons. The sample is drawn from a study of human T cells and chemical hapten exposure. Losses at the gene ends were 1 base for V and 1 base for J; bases not matched to a gene: 4. The CDR3 is 16 residues long. The germline V gene has CDR1 LGHDT and CDR2 YNNKEL (reference sequence). The TCR originated in a male donor in good health. The chain recombines TRBV3-1 with TRBJ2-5; TRBD1 aligns across 9 bases. This chain's CDR3 is CASSQVTGQGQETQYF. The CDR3 region has the DNA TGTGCCAGCAGCCAAGTGACGGGACAGGGCCAAGAGACCCAGTACTTC.